Listed below are T cell receptor beta chains from one sample, sequenced in a study of CD8 T cells in ankylosing spondylitis. TCRdb used MiXCR to reprocess the 5' RACE reads, holding one entry per CDR3 protein. The sample records 450,000 to 550,000 distinct CDR3 sequences, under 5.5% being singletons. Sequencing input: blood, either unsorted or a sorted T cell fraction (not recorded which). Source of these receptors: a male donor with ankylosing spondylitis. The CDR3 runs from the conserved cysteine through the conserved F or W. D genes are given only for firm matches. The listing skips clone size in some rows; elsewhere it reads once, few, many or a size class.

j_call clone_size v_call d_call cdr3_aa cdr3_nt
TRBJ1-4 - TRBV4-2 - CASSLDRTLRKLFF TGTGCCAGCAGCTTAGACAGGACCCTACGGAAACTGTTTTTT
TRBJ2-7 many TRBV20-1 TRBD1 CSARGTGGYEQYF TGCAGTGCTAGAGGGACAGGGGGCTACGAGCAGTACTTC
TRBJ2-4 - TRBV18 TRBD1 CASSPITTGDIQYF TGTGCCAGCTCACCGATAACAACAGGGGACATTCAGTACTTC
TRBJ2-7 - TRBV6-1 TRBD1 CASSRQGAMRCEQYF TGTGCCAGCAGCAGACAGGGGGCGATGCGGTGCGAGCAGTACTTC
TRBJ2-3 many TRBV28 TRBD2 CASRSTTLAGDRAAYTDTQYF TGTGCCAGCAGATCCACCACACTAGCGGGAGATCGGGCGGCCTACACAGATACGCAGTATTTT
TRBJ1-5 - TRBV3-1 TRBD1 CASSSNLGQGSQPQHF TGTGCCAGCAGCTCAAATTTGGGACAGGGCAGCCAGCCCCAGCATTTT
TRBJ2-3 few TRBV6-6 - CASSRDFADTQYF TGTGCCAGCAGCCGGGACTTCGCTGATACGCAGTATTTT
TRBJ2-5 many TRBV6-5 - CASSYSTAAPETQYF TGTGCCAGCAGTTACTCAACGGCGGCGCCGGAGACCCAGTACTTC
TRBJ2-7 many TRBV28 TRBD2 CASRTPTSGPRGEQYF TGTGCCAGCAGGACACCAACTAGCGGCCCCAGGGGCGAGCAGTACTTC
TRBJ2-7 few TRBV4-2 TRBD1 CASSQEGQGKSSYEQYF TGTGCCAGCAGCCAAGAGGGACAGGGGAAGAGCTCCTACGAGCAGTACTTC
TRBJ2-5 few TRBV20-1 TRBD2 CSASKGSSGGLVQETQYF TGCAGTGCTAGTAAGGGTTCTAGCGGGGGGCTCGTCCAAGAGACCCAGTACTTC
TRBJ2-1 many TRBV18 TRBD2 CASSPGTSGRFINEQFF TGTGCCAGCTCACCCGGGACTAGCGGGAGGTTTATCAATGAGCAGTTCTTC